This T cell receptor (beta chain) is from a study of cytotoxic CD8 clonotypes in ibrutinib-treated CLL. The wider study: Median treatment time before response sampling was 12 months, range 6 to 36. Productive templates averaged approximately 250,000 per sample, and productive rearrangements 85,000 to 95,000.

Remarks on this clone: Its specificity is unknown.

Study results and limitations: Patients with sustained remission and those progressing were sampled at differing times. Few clonotypes were public, and these shrank or held steady under treatment.

Clones were sequenced by immunoSEQ multiplex PCR, and TCRdb holds only the in-frame ones, with some missing. The repertoire holds about 150,000 clones, with about 80% as singletons. Trimming left V 1 base short and J 7 bases short, with 16 bases between. Germline assignment: CDR1 SGHTA and CDR2 FQGNSA. This CDR3 contains 15 residues. Sequences were derived from PBMCs, sampled after 24 months of ibrutinib treatment. The TCR was taken from a human donor with chronic lymphocytic leukemia. J is TRBJ2-5 and V is TRBV7-2; the D gene is possibly TRBD2 (6 bases). The CDR3 DNA reads TGTGCCAGCAGCTTAGGGGGTAGCGGAGAGGGGACCCAGTACTTC. Translating it yields CASSLGGSGEGTQYF.